The 11 T cell receptor beta chains below were found in one sample sequenced in a study of T cell repertoires in cytomegalovirus infection. One entry per CDR3 protein, called by TCRdb with MiXCR from the reads. Among fewer than 550,000 distinct CDR3 sequences listed, more than 25% were seen once. Sequenced sample: PBMCs. The receptor source for this set is a human donor in good health (CMV status not recorded). Some clones in this sample may be carry-over from other donors' samples.

The chain couples TRBV24-1 to TRBJ2-7; TRBD2 aligns across 9 bases. Per germline, CDR1 KGHDR and CDR2 SFDVKD. V shed 4 bases and J 6 bases; nucleotides not matched to a gene: 6. This CDR3 has 14 amino acids. The CDR3 nucleotides are TGTGCCACCAGTGACCCGGGACTAGCTGGCGAGCAGTACGTC. This sequence encodes CATSDPGLAGEQYV.

The V and J genes are TRBV19 and TRBJ1-5, with no clear D. The CDR3 covers 14 residues. The V gene lost 7 bases and the J gene lost 2 bases, with 12 bases spanning the gap. Germline V gene data show CDR1 as LNHDA and CDR2 as SQIVND (reference sequence). The CDR3 coding sequence is TGTGCCAGTAATTGGGCAGACCGCAATCAGCCCCAGCATTTT. Encoded protein: CASNWADRNQPQHF.

This chain links TRBV6-1 with TRBJ1-3; no clear D. The germline gives CDR1 MNHNS, CDR2 SASEGT. CDR3 length equals 14 residues. With 2 bases removed from V and 0 bases from J, the gap between germline ends came to 5 bases. CDR3 residues: CASSESFSGNTIYF. CDR3 in DNA: TGTGCCAGCAGTGAATCGTTCTCTGGAAACACCATATATTTT.

This clonotype was counted only a few times. The rearrangement links TRBV11-2 to TRBJ2-1; D not certain. Germline V gene data show CDR1 as SGHAT and CDR2 as FQNNGV. The CDR3 is 20 amino acids. Trimming removed 5 bases at V and 0 bases at J, with 26 bases between. The chain's CDR3 is CASSPGSFTGSKSSYNEQFF. The CDR3 region has the DNA TGTGCCAGCAGCCCCGGTTCCTTTACCGGGTCGAAAAGCTCCTACAATGAGCAGTTCTTC.

J is TRBJ2-1 and V is TRBV20-1, with D tentatively TRBD2 (7 bases). Germline CDR1 DFQATT, CDR2 SNEGSKA (reference sequence). This CDR3 has 16 amino acids. With 2 bases removed from V and 0 bases from J, the gap between germline ends came to 14 bases. The CDR3 reads CSARTVAGASYNEQFF. Written as DNA, the CDR3 is TGCAGTGCTAGAACCGTGGCGGGGGCCTCCTACAATGAGCAGTTCTTC.

This clonotype turned up a few times. The V and J genes are TRBV19 and TRBJ2-4, with 8 bases fitting TRBD2. Unmatched junction bases numbered 10, after V lost 5 bases and J lost 7 bases. The CDR3 sequence is 15 residues long. Looked up from germline, CDR1 is LNHDA and CDR2 is SQIVND (reference sequence). The DNA for the CDR3 is TGTGCCAGTAGTCCCGAGGGGACTAGTGCTAACATTCAGTACTTC. Amino acid sequence: CASSPEGTSANIQYF.

This clonotype was observed a handful of times. The V call is TRBV12-5, the J call TRBJ2-1, with D perhaps matching TRBD2 (6 bases). Trimming removed 5 bases at V and 1 base at J, with 12 bases between. Germline V gives CDR1 LGHNT, CDR2 FRNRAP. This CDR3 region has 15 residues. The CDR3 nucleotides are TGTGCTAGTGGTCTCGGGGGAAGATCCTACAATGAGCAGTTCTTC. It yields the protein CASGLGGRSYNEQFF.

This chain links TRBV20-1 with TRBJ1-1, with D unresolved. V shed 5 bases and J shed 2 bases, with 12 bases lying between them. The CDR3 totals 13 residues. CDR1 and CDR2 (germline): DFQATT, SNEGSKA (reference sequence). CDR3 DNA sequence: TGCAGTGCTGGGAGAGGCACCAACACTGAAGCTTTCTTT. It yields the protein CSAGRGTNTEAFF.

This clonotype was counted a few times. The rearrangement uses TRBV30 and TRBJ2-1; a weak D match, TRBD1 (6 bases). The length of the CDR3 is 15 residues. Germline values: CDR1 GTSNPN, CDR2 SVGIG (reference sequence). With 1 base removed from V and 7 bases from J, the gap between germline ends came to 17 bases. The CDR3 bases are TGTGCCTGGAGTGGGAGCAACAGGGTAGGGAATGAGCAGTTCTTC. It codes for CAWSGSNRVGNEQFF.

The rearrangement joins TRBV12-3 or TRBV12-4 to TRBJ1-3; D is ambiguous. V dropped 3 bases and J dropped 4 bases, with 7 bases sitting between them. The CDR3 is 13 residues long. CDR3 sequence reads: CASSFQRGNTIYF. The CDR3 DNA is TGTGCCAGCAGTTTTCAAAGAGGAAACACCATATATTTT.

Only one count was recorded for this clonotype. The V gene is TRBV19, the J gene TRBJ1-1, with 8 bases lining up with TRBD1. Germline CDR1 and CDR2: LNHDA and SQIVND (reference sequence). The length of the CDR3 is 15 residues. The V and J ends lost 3 bases and 4 bases, in that order; junction bases with no gene match: 7. CDR3 in DNA: TGTGCCAGTAGTATCAAAGGACAGGGCGGCACTGAAGCTTTCTTT. Encoded protein: CASSIKGQGGTEAFF.